This TCR beta chain appears in the sequencing data of a study of PD-L1 blockade in urothelial cancer. At the level of the study: Male sex and bladder-origin urothelial cancer characterized about 85% of the 29 patients. Median T cell yield per blood sample was about 150,000 cells.

Study-level points and caveats: It was durable-benefit patients whose tumor-associated blood clones expanded more at 3 weeks.

The time point: pretreatment peripheral blood. CDR1 SGHRS and CDR2 YFSETQ come from the germline V gene. V lost 1 base and J lost 0, with 10 bases in between. The CDR3 consists of 15 residues. Sequencing was performed with immunoSEQ multiplex PCR; in TCRdb, only in-frame clones are kept and a portion is missing. The sample carries roughly 51,000 clones, more than 65% recorded once. This clone was seen only once. What it binds is not known. This specimen was PBMCs, taken around atezolizumab (anti-PD-L1) treatment. The sequence was obtained from a man between 65 and 79 years old with urothelial cancer. The J gene is TRBJ2-5, the V gene TRBV5-1; D remains ambiguous. This chain's CDR3 is CASSLTRYDQETQYF. CDR3 nucleotides: TGCGCCAGCAGCTTGACGAGATACGACCAAGAGACCCAGTACTTC.